This is a list of T cell receptor beta chains from one sample in a study of PD-1 blockade in classical Hodgkin lymphoma. Method: immunoSEQ multiplex PCR; TCRdb's copy keeps in-frame clones and lacks some. The sample contains 96,000 or so clones, roughly 91% of which appear only once. Here the sequenced sample was peripheral blood mononuclear cells (PBMCs), taken before the fourth cycle of nivolumab. These receptors all stem from a human donor with classical Hodgkin lymphoma. Both conserved end residues are part of each CDR3. The order of the fields is clone size, J gene, V gene, CDR3 protein. A row's size may be missing; if present it is once, few, many or a size class.

-,TRBJ2-1,TRBV28,CASSPRQPVYNEQFF
-,TRBJ1-3,TRBV5-6,CASSLPTGSGNTIYF
-,TRBJ1-5,TRBV27,CASSLSGGQGAGQPQHF
-,TRBJ1-3,TRBV15,CATSREISGNTIYF
-,TRBJ2-1,TRBV5-1,CASSLGLGSSYNEQFF
-,TRBJ1-1,TRBV4-1,CASSQERVQGPLNTEAFF
-,TRBJ2-7,TRBV10-1,CASSESSGRISSEQYF
-,TRBJ2-7,TRBV5-1,CASSLTGGDYEQYF
-,TRBJ1-4,TRBV5-1,CASRTGALNEKLFF
once,TRBJ2-5,TRBV28,CASSLLGQGTQGVQYF
-,TRBJ1-1,TRBV10-3,CAINPGQGRTEAFF
once,TRBJ2-7,TRBV19,CASSIAPTGEQYF
few,TRBJ2-1,TRBV9,CASSVYYPTSDYNEQFF
-,TRBJ1-2,TRBV9,CASSEPRGRLGAYGYTF
-,TRBJ2-7,TRBV19,CASSVVWGRGSYEQYF
-,TRBJ2-1,TRBV28,CASSSLLPSGRASNEQFF
once,TRBJ1-3,TRBV5-6,CASSSRTESGNTIYF
-,TRBJ2-1,TRBV21-1,CASSKGKGTGIGVDYNEQFF
-,TRBJ1-2,TRBV9,CASSSRTGAGGYTF
-,TRBJ2-1,TRBV27,CASSLVLGQGYNEQFF
-,TRBJ1-3,TRBV30,CAWNLIGGNTIYF
-,TRBJ1-4,TRBV10-2,CASSVQGAMEKLFF
-,TRBJ1-2,TRBV28,CASRREAYGYTF
-,-,TRBV6-1,CASSARDRTFYEQYF
-,TRBJ1-1,TRBV4-1,CASSRGPLDTEAFF
once,TRBJ2-7,TRBV6-1,CASILDPQQGYEQYF
-,TRBJ2-5,TRBV21-1,CASSKELAGGGETQYF
few,TRBJ1-5,TRBV27,CASSRQNQPQHF
-,TRBJ1-2,TRBV2,CASSVPSANYGYTF
-,TRBJ1-2,TRBV18,CASSPGQGNYGYTF
-,TRBJ2-7,TRBV7-2,CASSLVPGSYEQYF
once,TRBJ2-1,TRBV7-6,CASSRYGGLYNEQFF
few,TRBJ1-2,TRBV29-1,CSVEGQGFGGYTF
-,TRBJ2-5,TRBV5-1,CASSFLVGETQYF
-,TRBJ2-7,TRBV6-6,CASSYKLAGVDEQYF
-,TRBJ2-1,TRBV19,CASSIDRASGSNEQFF
-,TRBJ2-5,TRBV30,CAWGTAKETQYF
-,TRBJ1-5,TRBV7-8,CASSFTVGTKLTQPQHF
once,TRBJ2-3,TRBV5-6,CASNAGAADTQYF
-,TRBJ1-5,TRBV6-5,CASSDRPNQPQHF
-,TRBJ1-3,TRBV7-9,CASSQDMEGPGNTIYF
few,TRBJ1-1,TRBV30,CASSLEMNTEAFF
-,TRBJ2-5,TRBV4-1,CASSQGFRQETQYF
-,TRBJ2-1,TRBV10-1,CASSDSVTPYNEQFF
-,TRBJ1-4,TRBV9,CASSVGQSDEKLFF
once,TRBJ2-1,TRBV19,CASTLGPTSGEQFF